This record looks at one T cell receptor (beta chain) sequence and its context. The data derive from a study of memory CD4+ T cells and cytomegalovirus serostatus. Looked up from germline, CDR1 is GTSNPN and CDR2 is SVGIG (reference sequence). V shed 2 bases and J shed 4 bases, with 11 bases lying between them. The CDR3 runs 13 residues. The sort gate was single viable CD3+CD4+CD8-CD45RO+ cells for memory CD4+ T cells. Source study methods: After removing out-of-frame reads, over 2 million distinct TCRbeta sequences remained. Some clones are missing from TCRdb's copy, which holds only in-frame ones; the method was immunoSEQ multiplex PCR. From that table come the V and J calls and clone size; the DNA was used to work out D and trimming. The sample has about 62,000 clones; 60% to 85% are singletons.

This TCR derives from an adult in good health and CMV-seropositive. The rearrangement joins TRBV30 to TRBJ2-5, with unresolved D. Sequenced material: memory CD4+ T cells from blood. The CDR3 sequence is CAWSYQVGETQYF. DNA of the CDR3: TGTGCCTGGAGTTACCAGGTCGGAGAGACCCAGTACTTC.